This TCR beta chain appears in the sequencing data of a study of T cells after yellow fever vaccination. Study observations and caveats: CD4 and CD8 compartments shared a small share of clonotypes. Re-detected after boosting: most primary clones, 96% of CD4 and roughly 88% of CD8. Weaker in magnitude, the secondary response showed a faster peak on day 5 versus 15.

V dropped 4 bases and J dropped 5; count of bases not matched to a gene: 3. The CDR3 length is 13 residues. From germline, CDR1 is SGHAT and CDR2 FQNNGV. On this clonotype itself: Its antigen remains unidentified.

The 5'RACE template-switching step produced TCR cDNA and added a universal primer site and UMIs. TCRdb ran MiXCR on the 5' RACE reads and lists one entry per CDR3 protein. The table shows roughly 160,000 distinct CDR3 sequences, with roughly a tenth occurring only once. The chain recombines TRBV11-2 with TRBJ2-5; 8 bases match TRBD1. This clonotype was sampled from a man aged 18 to 29 who received the YFV17D yellow fever vaccine. Here the sequenced sample was CD8+ T cells sorted from PBMCs, taken 45 days after the yellow fever booster vaccination. Here the CDR3 DNA reads TGTGCCAGCAGCTCGACAGGGGCTGAGACCCAGTACTTC. It encodes CASSSTGAETQYF.